This entry lists 26 T cell receptor beta chains sequenced from one sample in a study of OX40 agonist ivuxolimab in advanced cancers. Profiling relied on immunoSEQ multiplex PCR, and the TCRdb table lists in-frame clones only, not all of them. The repertoire has some 18,000 clones, around four fifths of them found once; the top ten carry about an eighth. The source material was CD4+ or CD8+ T cells sorted from blood, sampled in a trial of the OX40 agonist ivuxolimab. These receptor sequences come from an adult with an advanced solid tumor such as melanoma, head and neck, liver or kidney cancer.

V usage is TRBV6-5 and J usage is TRBJ1-1; D is unresolved. V gave up 2 bases and J gave up 2 bases, with 6 bases separating them. The CDR3 is made up of 13 amino acids. CDR1 and CDR2 (germline): MNHEY, SVGAGI. CDR3 in amino acids: CASSYPGNTEAFF. Written as DNA, the CDR3 is TGTGCCAGCAGTTACCCCGGCAACACTGAAGCTTTCTTT.

CDR3 sequence: CASRGTAVYEQYF. In nucleotides, the CDR3 is TGTGCCAGCAGGGGGACTGCAGTCTACGAGCAGTACTTC. This chain uses TRBV27 with TRBJ2-7; maybe TRBD2 (6 bases). Germline assignment: CDR1 MNHEY and CDR2 SMNVEV (reference sequence). The CDR3 has 13 amino acids. Trimming took off 6 bases at V and 3 bases at J, with 12 bases between the two ends.

The chain joins TRBV7-9 to TRBJ1-4, with D unclear. CDR1 and CDR2 (germline): SEHNR, FQNEAQ (reference sequence). The CDR3 has 12 residues. The ends were cut back, 3 bases at V and 11 bases at J, with 10 bases in the middle. DNA for the CDR3: TGTGCCAGCAGCTTCTCCCGAGGGAAACTGTTTTTT. This gives the protein CASSFSRGKLFF. Complete variable domain (other parts from reference TRBV7-9 and TRBJ1-4): DTGVSQNPRHKITKRGQNVTFRCDPISEHNRLYWYRQTLGQGPEFLTYFQNEAQLEKSRLLSDRFSAERPKGSFSTLEIQRTEQGDSAMYLCASSFSRGKLFFGSGTQLSVL.

This CDR3 is CASTPGRSSEKLFF. The CDR3 DNA reads as TGTGCCAGTACCCCGGGACGGTCCTCTGAAAAACTGTTTTTT. This chain joins TRBV19 and TRBJ1-4; D perhaps matches TRBD1 (5 bases). Trimming pared 7 bases from V and 7 bases from J, leaving 16 bases between. Germline V gene lookup returns CDR1 LNHDA and CDR2 SQIVND (reference sequence). This CDR3 comprises 14 residues.

The CDR3 nucleotides read TGTGCCAGCAGTGAATTATCTTCGGGAGAGCTCGGTAATCAGCCCCAGCATTTT. Translating it yields CASSELSSGELGNQPQHF. The chain is built from TRBV6-1 and TRBJ1-5; no definite D call. Trimming took off 2 bases at V and 4 bases at J, with 21 bases between the two ends. CDR3 length: 18 amino acids. CDR1 is MNHNS and CDR2 is SASEGT in the germline V gene.

V and J are TRBV27 and TRBJ2-7; 10 positions agree with TRBD2. This CDR3 has 15 residues. V was clipped by 5 bases and J by 1 base; unmatched bases: 5. Germline values: CDR1 MNHEY, CDR2 SMNVEV (reference sequence). CDR3 nucleotide sequence: TGTGCCAGCAGTCTAGCGGGAGAGAGGTCCTACGAGCAGTACTTC. It codes for CASSLAGERSYEQYF.

The V call is TRBV19, the J call TRBJ2-5, with a possible D match to TRBD2 (5 bases). Trimming shortened V by 5 bases and J by 11 bases, and 12 bases separated the two germline ends. Germline V gives CDR1 LNHDA, CDR2 SQIVND (reference sequence). The length of the CDR3 is 11 residues. The CDR3 here is CASSFERGQYF. The CDR3 nucleotides are TGTGCCAGTAGTTTCGAGCGCGGGCAGTACTTC. Full variable domain (rest looked up from reference TRBV19 and TRBJ2-5): DGGITQSPKYLFRKEGQNVTLSCEQNLNHDAMYWYRQDPGQGLRLIYYSQIVNDFQKGDIAEGYSVSREKKESFPLTVTSAQKNPTAFYLCASSFERGQYFGPGTRLLVL.

The CDR3 loop reads CASSLEAGREWGETQYF. CDR3 coding DNA: TGTGCCAGCAGCTTAGAGGCGGGACGGGAGTGGGGAGAGACCCAGTACTTC. V gene TRBV13 combines with J gene TRBJ2-5; weak D call: TRBD2 (6 bases). This CDR3 is 17 amino acids long. CDR1 and CDR2 (germline): PRHDT, FYEKMQ (reference sequence). V gave up 1 base and J gave up 4 bases, with 19 bases separating them.

V and J are TRBV7-9 and TRBJ2-1; 7 bases agree with TRBD2. The length of the CDR3 is 17 residues. Germline lookup yields CDR1 SEHNR and CDR2 FQNEAQ (reference sequence). Losses at the gene ends were 0 bases for V and 9 bases for J; bases not matched to a gene: 14. The CDR3 nucleotides read TGTGCCAGCAGCTTAGCGGCAGGCGGGAGAACCACAGGTGAGCAGTTCTTC. Amino acids: CASSLAAGGRTTGEQFF.

J is TRBJ1-1 and V is TRBV7-8; D is perhaps TRBD1 (5 bases). The CDR3 is made up of 15 amino acids. V was clipped by 2 bases and J by 0 bases, with 10 bases between them. Germline values: CDR1 SGHVS, CDR2 FQNEAQ. CDR3 region: CASSLLRQLNTEAFF. In DNA form, the CDR3 reads TGTGCCAGCAGCTTACTACGACAGCTGAACACTGAAGCTTTCTTT.

This clone has a handful of counts. The chain has TRBV5-1 and TRBJ2-5; TRBD2 matches 7 bases. Germline-derived CDR1 and CDR2 are SGHRS and YFSETQ. Trimming at V came to 4 bases and at J to 2 bases, leaving 8 bases not matched to a gene. The CDR3 runs 15 residues. Here the CDR3 reads CASSGGVSTQETQYF. The CDR3 DNA follows: TGCGCCAGCAGCGGGGGGGTCAGCACACAAGAGACCCAGTACTTC.

This chain joins TRBV6-5 and TRBJ2-2; the D gene is possibly TRBD2 (5 bases). CDR1 MNHEY and CDR2 SVGAGI come from the germline V gene. V shed 0 bases and J shed 6 bases, with 14 bases lying between them. The CDR3 length is 16 residues. The CDR3 nucleotides read TGTGCCAGCAGTTACTCATTGCTAGCAGACGCCGGGGAGCTGTTTTTT. Its translation is CASSYSLLADAGELFF.

The J gene is TRBJ2-2, the V gene TRBV27; 8 bases fit TRBD1. J lost 4 bases, V lost 4 bases, and 5 bases had no gene match. The CDR3 extends over 15 amino acids. The germline CDR1 and CDR2 sequences are MNHEY and SMNVEV (reference sequence). In nucleotides, the CDR3 is TGTGCCAGCAGTTGGGGACAGGCGGGCACCGGGGAGCTGTTTTTT. It encodes CASSWGQAGTGELFF.

This clone was seen only once. V and J are TRBV6-6 and TRBJ2-7; the D gene is possibly TRBD2 (5 bases). Germline V gene lookup returns CDR1 MNHNY and CDR2 SVGAGI (reference sequence). V shed 5 bases and J shed 6 bases, with 17 bases lying between them. CDR3 length: 14 residues. CDR3 amino acids: CASSLLARTAEQYF. As DNA, the CDR3 is TGTGCCAGCAGTCTTCTAGCTAGAACGGCCGAGCAGTACTTC.

The chain recombines TRBV6-1 with TRBJ1-5; 9 bases are a match to TRBD1. V dropped 2 bases and J dropped 1; count of bases not matched to a gene: 12. The CDR3 has 19 residues. Germline V gives CDR1 MNHNS, CDR2 SASEGT. Here the CDR3 reads CASSESTGTGNISNQPQHF. The CDR3 bases are TGTGCCAGCAGTGAATCAACGGGGACAGGGAATATCAGCAATCAGCCCCAGCATTTT.

The chain uses TRBV7-9 and TRBJ2-1; 10 nucleotides line up with TRBD2. This CDR3 spans 15 amino acids. With 5 bases clipped from V and 4 bases from J, the junction kept 5 bases outside the gene matches. CDR1 is SEHNR, CDR2 FQNEAQ, per germline (reference sequence). The CDR3 loop reads CASSLTSGTYNEQFF. The CDR3 nucleotides are TGTGCCAGCAGCCTAACTAGCGGGACTTACAATGAGCAGTTCTTC.

The chain is built from TRBV29-1 and TRBJ1-1; TRBD1 matches 9 bases. J lost 0 bases, V lost 3 bases, and 8 bases had no gene match. Germline V CDR1 and CDR2: SQVTM, ANQGSEA. The CDR3 loop spans 16 amino acids. The CDR3 DNA follows: TGCAGCGTTGATGGGACAGGGAGGCCCATGAACACTGAAGCTTTCTTT. Translation: CSVDGTGRPMNTEAFF. Complete variable domain (other parts from reference TRBV29-1 and TRBJ1-1): SAVISQKPSRDICQRGTSLTIQCQVDSQVTMMFWYRQQPGQSLTLIATANQGSEATYESGFVIDKFPISRPNLTFSTLTVSNMSPEDSSIYLCSVDGTGRPMNTEAFFGQGTRLTVV.

V usage is TRBV27 and J usage is TRBJ2-1; D is unclear. Germline CDR1 MNHEY, CDR2 SMNVEV (reference sequence). Trimming removed 5 bases from V and 9 bases from J, with 11 bases in between. This CDR3 comprises 12 residues. The CDR3: CASSLVSGEQFF. CDR3 coding DNA: TGTGCCAGCAGTCTAGTGTCGGGTGAGCAGTTCTTC.

The rearrangement links TRBV27 to TRBJ1-1, with TRBD1 as a possible D gene (5 bases). V was shortened by 2 bases and J by 2 bases, with 6 bases between the two germline ends. The length of the CDR3 is 13 residues. CDR1 is MNHEY and CDR2 is SMNVEV in the germline V gene (reference sequence). CDR3 sequence: CASSLDRNTEAFF. Written as DNA, the CDR3 is TGTGCCAGCAGTTTAGACAGAAACACTGAAGCTTTCTTT.

The chain recombines TRBV9 with TRBJ2-5, with D maybe TRBD1 (6 bases). CDR3 length: 15 amino acids. Looked up from germline, CDR1 is SGDLS and CDR2 is YYNGEE. V was clipped by 0 bases and J by 2 bases, with 11 bases between them. The CDR3 loop is CASSVDWGQQETQYF. For the CDR3, the DNA is TGTGCCAGCAGCGTAGATTGGGGGCAGCAAGAGACCCAGTACTTC.

V gene TRBV27 combines with J gene TRBJ2-7; 8 positions match TRBD1. Germline trimming cut 3 bases from V and 5 bases from J; bases unmatched to any gene: 9. This CDR3 is built from 15 residues. CDR1 and CDR2 from the germline V gene are MNHEY and SMNVEV (reference sequence). The CDR3 DNA sequence: TGTGCCAGCAGTTTTACAGGGGGAGGCTCGAACGAGCAGTACTTC. Protein product: CASSFTGGGSNEQYF.

The rearrangement joins TRBV7-2 to TRBJ2-1; 9 bases map to TRBD1. The germline V gene encodes CDR1 SGHTA and CDR2 FQGNSA. The CDR3 sequence is 15 residues long. V was pared by 3 bases and J by 8 bases, with 8 bases of the junction left unmatched. The CDR3 DNA sequence: TGTGCCAGCAGCTTGAGGGACAGGGTTAACGATGAGCAGTTCTTC. This gives the protein CASSLRDRVNDEQFF.

This rearrangement joins TRBV30 to TRBJ2-1; D call uncertain. Germline CDR1 reads GTSNPN; CDR2 reads SVGIG (reference sequence). Trimming stripped 3 bases from V and 0 bases from J, with 9 bases between. The CDR3 is 14 amino acids. CDR3 loop: CAWRWDSSYNEQFF. The CDR3 DNA sequence: TGTGCCTGGAGATGGGATAGCTCCTACAATGAGCAGTTCTTC.

The rearrangement uses TRBV7-9 and TRBJ1-5, with 9 bases lining up with TRBD1. Germline V gene lookup returns CDR1 SEHNR and CDR2 FQNEAQ (reference sequence). The CDR3 length is 16 residues. Trimming at V came to 5 bases and at J to 6 bases, leaving 11 bases not matched to a gene. CDR3 sequence reads: CASSPLAGTGIQPQHF. CDR3 nucleotides: TGTGCCAGCAGCCCCCTTGCAGGGACAGGGATTCAGCCCCAGCATTTT.

The rearrangement uses TRBV5-4 and TRBJ1-1; D possibly corresponds to TRBD1 (5 bases). Germline V gene data show CDR1 as SGHNT and CDR2 as YYREEE (reference sequence). Trimming took off 4 bases at V and 1 base at J, with 11 bases between the two ends. This CDR3 contains 14 residues. The CDR3 DNA follows: TGTGCCAGCAGCCAGGCAGGGTCGAACACTGAAGCTTTCTTT. Protein: CASSQAGSNTEAFF. Full variable domain (rest looked up from reference TRBV5-4 and TRBJ1-1): ETGVTQSPTHLIKTRGQQVTLRCSSQSGHNTVSWYQQALGQGPQFIFQYYREEENGRGNFPPRFSGLQFPNYSSELNVNALELDDSALYLCASSQAGSNTEAFFGQGTRLTVV.

V gene TRBV13 combines with J gene TRBJ1-2, with D perhaps TRBD1 (5 bases). The ends were cut back, 0 bases at V and 4 bases at J, with 12 bases in the middle. The CDR3 loop spans 15 amino acids. Germline CDR1 reads PRHDT; CDR2 reads FYEKMQ (reference sequence). The CDR3 here is CASSLGRQGLYGYTF. The CDR3, as DNA: TGTGCCAGCAGCTTAGGCCGCCAGGGCCTCTATGGCTACACCTTC.